These T cell receptor beta chains were read from a single sample in a study of cytomegalovirus exposure and HLA in healthy donors. The repertoire was sequenced with immunoSEQ multiplex PCR; TCRdb's copy has only in-frame clones and lacks some. This table has under 150,000 clones, over 70% appearing once. The sequencing sample was made of PBMCs. These receptors all come from a man between 18 and 35 years old in good health and CMV-seronegative. Both conserved end residues are part of each CDR3. Fields, in order: J gene, V gene, D gene, clone size, CDR3 DNA, CDR3 protein. A D gene is named only where the DNA matches it firmly. Size values are once, few and many counts, or a class for expanded clones, and some rows have none.

j_call: TRBJ1-2
v_call: TRBV9
d_call: TRBD1
clone_size: NA
cdr3_nt: TGTGCCAGCAGCGTAGAGGACAGGGAAAACTATGGCTACACCTTC
cdr3_aa: CASSVEDRENYGYTF

j_call: TRBJ2-5
v_call: TRBV13
d_call: NA
clone_size: NA
cdr3_nt: TGTGCCAGCAGCTCCGAACAGTCGTCTTTAACAGGGGTCGGGAGGACCCAGTACTTC
cdr3_aa: CASSSEQSSLTGVGRTQYF

j_call: TRBJ1-5
v_call: TRBV7-9
d_call: NA
clone_size: NA
cdr3_nt: TGTGCCAGCAGCTTAGTCGGGAGCAATCAGCCCCAGCATTTT
cdr3_aa: CASSLVGSNQPQHF

j_call: TRBJ1-1
v_call: TRBV5-1
d_call: NA
clone_size: NA
cdr3_nt: TGCGCCAGCAGCTTCCGACAGAACACTGAAGCTTTCTTT
cdr3_aa: CASSFRQNTEAFF

j_call: TRBJ2-1
v_call: TRBV5-4
d_call: TRBD1
clone_size: NA
cdr3_nt: TGTGCCAGCAGCCCCGGCGAGGGGGCGTACAATGAGCAGTTCTTC
cdr3_aa: CASSPGEGAYNEQFF

j_call: TRBJ1-1
v_call: TRBV6-1
d_call: NA
clone_size: NA
cdr3_nt: TGTGCCAGCAGTGAAAACGCGCCCAACACTGAAGCTTTCTTT
cdr3_aa: CASSENAPNTEAFF

j_call: TRBJ2-5
v_call: TRBV27
d_call: NA
clone_size: NA
cdr3_nt: TGTGCCAGCAGCCGAAGGACAGCCCTAGAGACCCAGTACTTC
cdr3_aa: CASSRRTALETQYF

j_call: TRBJ2-1
v_call: TRBV27
d_call: NA
clone_size: once
cdr3_nt: TGTGCCAGCAGTTTAGGTGGAGGAGGGAATGAGCAGTTCTTC
cdr3_aa: CASSLGGGGNEQFF

j_call: TRBJ2-1
v_call: TRBV5-1
d_call: TRBD1
clone_size: NA
cdr3_nt: TGCGCCAGCAGCTGGGCGACAGGGGGCCTCAATGAGCAGTTCTTC
cdr3_aa: CASSWATGGLNEQFF

j_call: TRBJ1-4
v_call: TRBV6-1
d_call: NA
clone_size: NA
cdr3_nt: TGTGCCAGCCTCTTTTTTCGGGGGTTGGCTGAAAAACTGTTTTTT
cdr3_aa: CASLFFRGLAEKLFF

j_call: TRBJ2-6
v_call: TRBV6-5
d_call: TRBD1
clone_size: NA
cdr3_nt: TGTGCCAGCAGTTCCGGGACAGTCGCTGGGGCCAACGTCCTGACTTTC
cdr3_aa: CASSSGTVAGANVLTF

j_call: TRBJ1-2
v_call: TRBV9
d_call: NA
clone_size: NA
cdr3_nt: TGTGCCAGCAGCGTAGTAGACAGAGTAAACTATGGCTACACCTTC
cdr3_aa: CASSVVDRVNYGYTF

j_call: TRBJ2-2
v_call: TRBV6-4
d_call: NA
clone_size: NA
cdr3_nt: TGTGCCAGCAGTACATCGACAAACACCGGGGAGCTGTTTTTT
cdr3_aa: CASSTSTNTGELFF

j_call: TRBJ2-7
v_call: TRBV27
d_call: NA
clone_size: NA
cdr3_nt: TGTGCCAGCAGTTTATCACAGGGCGCCGACGAGCAGTACTTC
cdr3_aa: CASSLSQGADEQYF

j_call: TRBJ2-3
v_call: TRBV27
d_call: NA
clone_size: NA
cdr3_nt: TGTGCCAGCAGTCTCGGACAAATAGATACGCAGTATTTT
cdr3_aa: CASSLGQIDTQYF

j_call: TRBJ2-1
v_call: TRBV27
d_call: TRBD1
clone_size: NA
cdr3_nt: TGTGCCAGCAGTCCAGGGACAGGGGGCTCGAATGAGCAGTTCTTC
cdr3_aa: CASSPGTGGSNEQFF

j_call: TRBJ2-5
v_call: TRBV5-4
d_call: TRBD2
clone_size: NA
cdr3_nt: TGTGCCAGCAGCTTGGGAGGTAGCGGGGGCCAAGAGACCCAGTACTTC
cdr3_aa: CASSLGGSGGQETQYF

j_call: TRBJ2-5
v_call: TRBV4-3
d_call: NA
clone_size: NA
cdr3_nt: TGCGCCAGCAGCCAGGCACAGGGTTATCAAGAGACCCAGTACTTC
cdr3_aa: CASSQAQGYQETQYF

j_call: TRBJ2-6
v_call: TRBV5-1
d_call: TRBD1
clone_size: few
cdr3_nt: TGCGCCAGCAGCTTGGGGGACAGATCTCTCTCTGGGGCCAACGTCCTGACTTTC
cdr3_aa: CASSLGDRSLSGANVLTF

j_call: TRBJ1-2
v_call: TRBV18
d_call: TRBD1
clone_size: once
cdr3_nt: TGTGCCAGCTCAAAGGACAGGGGAGGAGGCTACACCTTC
cdr3_aa: CASSKDRGGGYTF

j_call: TRBJ2-5
v_call: TRBV2
d_call: NA
clone_size: NA
cdr3_nt: TGTGCCAGCAGATTCGAAGAGACCCAGTACTTC
cdr3_aa: CASRFEETQYF

j_call: TRBJ1-2
v_call: TRBV13
d_call: TRBD1
clone_size: NA
cdr3_nt: TGTGCCAGCAGCTCGGGACAGGGGGCGGGTGGCTACACCTTC
cdr3_aa: CASSSGQGAGGYTF

j_call: TRBJ1-6
v_call: TRBV30
d_call: NA
clone_size: NA
cdr3_nt: TGTGCCTGGAGTGTTGGAGGACCCCTCCACTTT
cdr3_aa: CAWSVGGPLHF

j_call: TRBJ1-1
v_call: TRBV5-1
d_call: TRBD1
clone_size: NA
cdr3_nt: TGCGCCAGCAGCTTTACAGGGGGTGGGACTGAAGCTTTCTTT
cdr3_aa: CASSFTGGGTEAFF

j_call: TRBJ2-7
v_call: TRBV7-2
d_call: TRBD1
clone_size: NA
cdr3_nt: TGTGCCAGCAGCGGGGGTTGGACAGGCCCTCGCGAGCAGTACTTC
cdr3_aa: CASSGGWTGPREQYF

j_call: TRBJ2-5
v_call: TRBV20-1
d_call: NA
clone_size: NA
cdr3_nt: TGCAGTGTCGGAGTGGGAGAGACCCAGTACTTC
cdr3_aa: CSVGVGETQYF

j_call: TRBJ2-7
v_call: TRBV4-1
d_call: NA
clone_size: NA
cdr3_nt: TGCGCCAGCAGCCAAGTTGCGGGGACCTACGAGCAGTACTTC
cdr3_aa: CASSQVAGTYEQYF

j_call: TRBJ1-3
v_call: TRBV5-1
d_call: NA
clone_size: NA
cdr3_nt: TGCGCCAGCAGCGGAGACCAGGGTCCTGGCTCTGGAAACACCATATATTTT
cdr3_aa: CASSGDQGPGSGNTIYF

j_call: TRBJ1-5
v_call: TRBV11-2
d_call: NA
clone_size: NA
cdr3_nt: TGTGCCAGCAGCCCACATGGACAGCGCAATCAGCCCCAGCATTTT
cdr3_aa: CASSPHGQRNQPQHF